This T cell receptor (beta chain) was found in a study of blood T cell repertoires in COVID-19. Study background: The origin of the acute and convalescent COVID-19 samples was the United States, Italy and Spain. T cells, B-cell-depleted T cells, or PBMCs supplied cDNA or gDNA.

Germline V gene lookup returns CDR1 SNHLY and CDR2 FYNNEI. V dropped 5 bases and J dropped 2; count of bases not matched to a gene: 10. The CDR3 spans 16 residues. The authors' processing: From reference gene primer amplification, estimates of nucleated cell counts were derived. TCRdb's table, derived via immunoSEQ multiplex PCR, lists solely in-frame clones and lacks some. The DNA was the basis for D and trimming; V, J and clone size are from that table. The profile shows approximately 100,000 clones, over 75% of them singletons. The J gene is TRBJ2-7, the V gene TRBV2; 9 bases are shared with TRBD2. The sequenced sample consisted of peripheral blood. The origin of this receptor is a human donor in a cohort sampled during active COVID-19. CDR3 in DNA: TGTGCCAGCAGTTACACCTTAGCGGGGGTAACCTACGAGCAGTACTTC. This translates into CASSYTLAGVTYEQYF.